Listed below are T cell receptor beta chains from one sample, sequenced in a study of blood T cell repertoires in COVID-19. Sequencing was performed with immunoSEQ multiplex PCR; in TCRdb, only in-frame clones are kept and a portion is missing. The repertoire includes over 200,000 clones, around 84% of them detected once, and approximately 5.9% sits in the top ten. The sample comprised peripheral blood. These TCRs come from a man older than 75 with acute or convalescent COVID-19. CDR3s include the opening cysteine and the closing phenylalanine or tryptophan. The D gene is left open where the match is weak. Where a row states a size, it is once, few, many or the class of an expanded clone; other rows omit it.

v_gene: TRBV21-1; abundance: NA; len: 16; d_gene: NA; j_gene: TRBJ2-6; CDR3aa: CASSGRDSTGANVLTF; CDR3nt: TGTGCCAGCAGCGGTCGGGACAGTACTGGGGCCAACGTCCTGACTTTC
v_gene: TRBV7-3; abundance: NA; len: 13; d_gene: NA; j_gene: TRBJ2-7; CDR3aa: CASSLMPSNEQYF; CDR3nt: TGTGCCAGCAGCTTAATGCCCAGTAACGAGCAGTACTTC
v_gene: TRBV21-1; abundance: NA; len: 16; d_gene: NA; j_gene: TRBJ1-5; CDR3aa: CASRSTGSEVGQPQHF; CDR3nt: TGTGCCAGCAGGTCTACAGGGTCCGAGGTAGGTCAGCCCCAGCATTTT
v_gene: TRBV27; abundance: NA; len: 14; d_gene: TRBD1; j_gene: TRBJ1-1; CDR3aa: CASGSQGWGTEAFF; CDR3nt: TGTGCCAGCGGTTCACAGGGGTGGGGCACTGAAGCTTTCTTT
v_gene: TRBV27; abundance: NA; len: 15; d_gene: NA; j_gene: TRBJ2-2; CDR3aa: CASSLSNRARGELFF; CDR3nt: TGTGCCAGCAGTTTATCGAACAGGGCTCGCGGGGAGCTGTTTTTT
v_gene: TRBV3-1/TRBV3-2; abundance: NA; len: 16; d_gene: TRBD2; j_gene: TRBJ2-3; CDR3aa: CASSQTSGLSTDTQYF; CDR3nt: TGTGCCAGCAGCCAAACTAGCGGACTGAGCACAGATACGCAGTATTTT
v_gene: TRBV2; abundance: NA; len: 15; d_gene: NA; j_gene: TRBJ1-1; CDR3aa: CASSDPGVMNTEAFF; CDR3nt: TGTGCCAGCAGTGACCCAGGTGTCATGAACACTGAAGCTTTCTTT
v_gene: TRBV29-1; abundance: NA; len: 14; d_gene: NA; j_gene: TRBJ1-4; CDR3aa: CSVEEDSYNEKLFF; CDR3nt: TGCAGCGTTGAAGAGGACAGTTATAATGAAAAACTGTTTTTT
v_gene: TRBV3-1/TRBV3-2; abundance: NA; len: 19; d_gene: NA; j_gene: TRBJ2-3; CDR3aa: CASSQRGTGESTSTDTQYF; CDR3nt: TGTGCCAGCAGCCAAAGGGGAACAGGCGAGAGCACTAGCACAGATACGCAGTATTTT
v_gene: TRBV18; abundance: once; len: 13; d_gene: TRBD1; j_gene: TRBJ1-2; CDR3aa: CASSPDRGDGYTF; CDR3nt: TGTGCCAGCTCACCGGACAGGGGAGATGGCTACACCTTC
v_gene: TRBV30; abundance: NA; len: 13; d_gene: NA; j_gene: TRBJ1-1; CDR3aa: CAWSATGNTEAFF; CDR3nt: TGTGCCTGGAGCGCGACAGGGAACACTGAAGCTTTCTTT
v_gene: TRBV5-1; abundance: NA; len: 15; d_gene: NA; j_gene: TRBJ2-3; CDR3aa: CASSLRGGLTDTQYF; CDR3nt: TGCGCCAGCAGCTTGAGGGGGGGCCTGACAGATACGCAGTATTTT
v_gene: TRBV9; abundance: NA; len: 15; d_gene: TRBD1; j_gene: TRBJ1-5; CDR3aa: CASSPQGGDNQPQHF; CDR3nt: TGTGCCAGCAGCCCTCAGGGGGGCGATAATCAGCCCCAGCATTTT
v_gene: TRBV5-1; abundance: once; len: 17; d_gene: TRBD1; j_gene: TRBJ1-1; CDR3aa: CASSPLSGTGANTEAFF; CDR3nt: TGCGCCAGCAGCCCCCTATCTGGGACAGGGGCGAACACTGAAGCTTTCTTT
v_gene: TRBV6-5; abundance: NA; len: 15; d_gene: NA; j_gene: TRBJ1-5; CDR3aa: CASRVQVYSNQPQHF; CDR3nt: TGTGCCAGCAGAGTACAGGTTTATAGCAATCAGCCCCAGCATTTT
v_gene: TRBV7-2; abundance: NA; len: 14; d_gene: NA; j_gene: TRBJ1-2; CDR3aa: CASSLPATTSGYTF; CDR3nt: TGTGCCAGCAGCCTGCCGGCGACAACTAGTGGCTACACCTTC
v_gene: TRBV7-3; abundance: NA; len: 16; d_gene: TRBD1; j_gene: TRBJ1-2; CDR3aa: CASSLTAGGRGYGYTF; CDR3nt: TGTGCCAGCAGCTTAACGGCAGGCGGCAGGGGGTATGGCTACACCTTC